This T cell receptor beta chain comes out of a study of blood T cell repertoires in COVID-19. Study-wide background: Spain, Italy and the United States supplied samples that represented acute and convalescent COVID-19.

As originally analysed: Estimation of nucleated cell counts relied on the amplification of reference gene primers. The repertoire was sequenced with immunoSEQ multiplex PCR; TCRdb's copy has only in-frame clones and lacks some. V and J calls and clone size are given by that table; D and trimming were obtained from the DNA. The profile covers more than 150,000 clones, with 78% appearing a single time and roughly 2.8% taken by the ten largest. Germline CDR1 reads MGHDK; CDR2 reads SYGVNS. The CDR3 is 15 amino acids. After removal of 7 bases from V and 7 bases from J, the junction contained 12 bases not matched to a gene.

The sequence was obtained from a woman older than 75 with active or convalescent COVID-19. The sequencing input was peripheral blood. The chain carries TRBV25-1 and TRBJ2-1; 8 bases agree with TRBD1. This CDR3 is CASTRTGFDGNEQFF. The CDR3, as DNA: TGTGCCAGCACCAGGACAGGGTTCGATGGAAATGAGCAGTTCTTC.